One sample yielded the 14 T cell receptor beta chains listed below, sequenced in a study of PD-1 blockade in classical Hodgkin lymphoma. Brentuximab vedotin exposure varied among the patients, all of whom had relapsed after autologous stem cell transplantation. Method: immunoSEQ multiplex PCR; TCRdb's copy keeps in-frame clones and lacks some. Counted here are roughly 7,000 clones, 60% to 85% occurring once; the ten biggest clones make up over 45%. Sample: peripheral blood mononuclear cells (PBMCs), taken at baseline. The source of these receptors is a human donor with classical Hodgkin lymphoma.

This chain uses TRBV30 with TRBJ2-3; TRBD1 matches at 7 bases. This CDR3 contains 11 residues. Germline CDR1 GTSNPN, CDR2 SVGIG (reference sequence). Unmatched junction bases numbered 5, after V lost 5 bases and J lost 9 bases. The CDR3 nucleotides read TGTGCCTGGGAAACAGGGGAGACGCAGTATTTT. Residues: CAWETGETQYF.

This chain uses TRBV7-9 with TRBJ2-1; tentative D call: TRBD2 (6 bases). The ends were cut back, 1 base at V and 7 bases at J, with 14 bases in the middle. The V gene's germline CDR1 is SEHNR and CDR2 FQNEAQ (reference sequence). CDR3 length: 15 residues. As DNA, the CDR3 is TGTGCCAGCAGCTTAGAGGGGACTGTACCTAATGAGCAGTTCTTC. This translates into CASSLEGTVPNEQFF.

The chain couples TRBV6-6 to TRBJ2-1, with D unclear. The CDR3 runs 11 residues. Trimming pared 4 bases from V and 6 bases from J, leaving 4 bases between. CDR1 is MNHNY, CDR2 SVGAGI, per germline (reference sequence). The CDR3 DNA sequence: TGTGCCAGCAGTTTAGGCAATGAGCAGTTCTTC. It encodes CASSLGNEQFF.

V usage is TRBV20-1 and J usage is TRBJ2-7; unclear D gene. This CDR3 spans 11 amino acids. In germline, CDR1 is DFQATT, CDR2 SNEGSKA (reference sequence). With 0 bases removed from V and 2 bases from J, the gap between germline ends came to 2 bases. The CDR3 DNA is TGCAGTGCTAGAGACCCCTACGAGCAGTACTTC. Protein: CSARDPYEQYF.

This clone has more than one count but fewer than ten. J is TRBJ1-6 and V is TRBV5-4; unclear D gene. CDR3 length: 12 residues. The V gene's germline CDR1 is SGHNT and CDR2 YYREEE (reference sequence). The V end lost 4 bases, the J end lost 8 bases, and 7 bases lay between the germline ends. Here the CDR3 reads CASSLPYSPLHF. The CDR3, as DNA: TGTGCCAGCAGCCTCCCTTATTCACCCCTCCACTTT.

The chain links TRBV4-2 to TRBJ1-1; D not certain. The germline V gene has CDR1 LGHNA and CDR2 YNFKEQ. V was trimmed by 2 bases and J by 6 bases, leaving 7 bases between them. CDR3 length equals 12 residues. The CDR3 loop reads CASSQQSSEAFF. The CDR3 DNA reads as TGTGCCAGCAGCCAACAGAGTTCTGAAGCTTTCTTT.

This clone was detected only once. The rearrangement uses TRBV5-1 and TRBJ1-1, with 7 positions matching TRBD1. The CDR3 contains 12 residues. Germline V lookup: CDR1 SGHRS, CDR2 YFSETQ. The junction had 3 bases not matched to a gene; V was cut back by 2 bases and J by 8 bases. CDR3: CASSFDRAEAFF. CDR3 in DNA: TGCGCCAGCAGCTTCGACAGGGCCGAAGCTTTCTTT.

The CDR3 region has the DNA TGTGCCAGCAGCCGGGACAGCCATAATTCACCCCTCCACTTT. This gives the protein CASSRDSHNSPLHF. The chain combines TRBV5-4 with TRBJ1-6, with 7 bases that match TRBD1. The CDR3 contains 14 residues. The V and J ends lost 4 bases and 5 bases, in that order; junction bases with no gene match: 3. Germline values: CDR1 SGHNT, CDR2 YYREEE (reference sequence).

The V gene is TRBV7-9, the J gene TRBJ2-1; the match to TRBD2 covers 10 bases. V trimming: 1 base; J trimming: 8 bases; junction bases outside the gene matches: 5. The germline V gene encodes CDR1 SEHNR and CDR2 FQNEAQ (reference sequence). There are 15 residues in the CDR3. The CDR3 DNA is TGTGCCAGCAGCTTAGGAAGCGGGGGGGTTCATGAGCAGTTCTTC. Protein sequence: CASSLGSGGVHEQFF.

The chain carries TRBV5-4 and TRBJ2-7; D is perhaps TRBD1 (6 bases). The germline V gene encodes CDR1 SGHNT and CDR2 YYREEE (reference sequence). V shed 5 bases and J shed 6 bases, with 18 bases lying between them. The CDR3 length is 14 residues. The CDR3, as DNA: TGTGCCAGCAGTCCAGCGCCTGACAGGAGCGAGCAGTACTTC. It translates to CASSPAPDRSEQYF.

The chain's CDR3 is CASNVGNEQYF. DNA for the CDR3: TGTGCCAGCAACGTAGGGAACGAGCAGTACTTC. The V gene is TRBV7-2, the J gene TRBJ2-7; D ambiguous. The germline gives CDR1 SGHTA, CDR2 FQGNSA. The length of the CDR3 is 11 residues. The V end was cut by 7 bases, the J end by 5 bases, with 9 bases between.

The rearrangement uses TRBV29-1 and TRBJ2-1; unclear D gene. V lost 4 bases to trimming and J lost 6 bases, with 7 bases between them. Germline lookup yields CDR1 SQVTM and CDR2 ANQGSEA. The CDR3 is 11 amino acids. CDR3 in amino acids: CSVGSFNEQFF. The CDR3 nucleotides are TGCAGCGTTGGTAGCTTCAATGAGCAGTTCTTC.

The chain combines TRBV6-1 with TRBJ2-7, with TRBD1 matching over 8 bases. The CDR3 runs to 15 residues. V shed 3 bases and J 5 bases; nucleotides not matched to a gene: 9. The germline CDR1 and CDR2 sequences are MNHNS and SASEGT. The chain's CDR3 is CASSDQGARIHEQYF. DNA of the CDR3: TGTGCCAGCAGTGATCAGGGGGCGAGAATCCACGAGCAGTACTTC.

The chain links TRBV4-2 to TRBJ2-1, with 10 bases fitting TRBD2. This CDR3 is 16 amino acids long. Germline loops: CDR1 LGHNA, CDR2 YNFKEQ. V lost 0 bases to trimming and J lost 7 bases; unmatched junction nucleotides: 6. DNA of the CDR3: TGTGCCAGCAGCCAAGAGAGGGCTAGCGGGGGAAATGAGCAGTTCTTC. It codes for CASSQERASGGNEQFF.